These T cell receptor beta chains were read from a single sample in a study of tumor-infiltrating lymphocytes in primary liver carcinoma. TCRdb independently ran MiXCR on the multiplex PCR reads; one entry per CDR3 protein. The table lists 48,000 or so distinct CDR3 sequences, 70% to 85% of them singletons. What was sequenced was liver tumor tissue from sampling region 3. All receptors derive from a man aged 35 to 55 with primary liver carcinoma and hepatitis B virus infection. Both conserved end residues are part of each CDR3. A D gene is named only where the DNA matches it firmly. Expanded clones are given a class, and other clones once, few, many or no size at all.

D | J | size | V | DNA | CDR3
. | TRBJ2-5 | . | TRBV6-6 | TGTAACAGCACCCCATTAAGGGGGGAGGGAGAGACCCAGTACTTC | CNSTPLRGEGETQYF
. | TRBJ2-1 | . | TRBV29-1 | TGTAGGGTTGAAGGGTCTGACTACAATGAGCAGTTCTTC | CRVEGSDYNEQFF
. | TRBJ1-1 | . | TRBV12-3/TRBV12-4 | TGTGCCAGCAGTCCCGGGGGATCGAACACCGAAGCTTTCTTT | CASSPGGSNTEAFF
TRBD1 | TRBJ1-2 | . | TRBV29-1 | TGCATCGCTCAACGGACAGGGGCCTATGGCTACACCTTC | CIAQRTGAYGYTF
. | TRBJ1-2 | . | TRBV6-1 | TGTACCAGCAGTGAAGCTCTTACAGAATATGGCTACACCTTC | CTSSEALTEYGYTF
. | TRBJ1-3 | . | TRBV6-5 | TGTGCCAGCAGGATGACAGTGGACTCATACATCATATATTTT | CASRMTVDSYIIYF
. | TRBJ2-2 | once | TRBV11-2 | TGTGCCAACAGCTTAGTGGTGTTAGTGGGAACCGGGGAGCTTTTTTTT | CANSLVVLVGTGELFF
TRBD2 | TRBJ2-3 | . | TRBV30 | TGTGTCTGGAGTGTACGGTGTGGGGCGACTAGCGGACGCACAGATACACAGTATTTT | CVWSVRCGATSGRTDTQYF
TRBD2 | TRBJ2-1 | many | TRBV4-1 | TGCGCCAGCAGCCAAGATTTGGGGGACTACTCCTACAATGAGCAGTTCTTC | CASSQDLGDYSYNEQFF
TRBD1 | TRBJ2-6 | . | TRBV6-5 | TGTGCCAGCAGTCCTCAGACAGGGGCAGGGGCCAACATCCTGACTTTC | CASSPQTGAGANILTF
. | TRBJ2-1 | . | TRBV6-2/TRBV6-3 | TGTGCCAGTAGTTACTTCGGTCACAATAGCTCCTACAATGAGCAGTTCTTC | CASSYFGHNSSYNEQFF
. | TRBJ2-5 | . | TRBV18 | TGTGCCAGCTCACCAGCAGAAGAGACCCAGTACTTC | CASSPAEETQYF
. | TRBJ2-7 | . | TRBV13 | TGTGCCAGCAGCTTAGGACAGGGCAAGTACTTC | CASSLGQGKYF
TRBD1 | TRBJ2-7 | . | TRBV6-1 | TGTGCCAGCTGTGACAGGGGCCTCTACGAGCAGTATTTC | CASCDRGLYEQYF
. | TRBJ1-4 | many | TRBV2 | TGTGCAGGGCACGGGATTAATGAAAAACTGTTTTTT | CAGHGINEKLFF
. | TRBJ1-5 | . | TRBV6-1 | TGTGCCAGCAGTGACAGAGGGGAGTTAAGCAATGAGCCCCAGCATTTT | CASSDRGELSNEPQHF
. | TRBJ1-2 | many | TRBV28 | TGTGCCAGCGCGGATAGCAACTATGGCTACACCTTC | CASADSNYGYTF
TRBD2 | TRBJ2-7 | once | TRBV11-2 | TGTGCCAGCAGCTTCATGCGCGGGAGTTTTACCCACGAACAGTGCTTC | CASSFMRGSFTHEQCF
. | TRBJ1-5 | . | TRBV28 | TGTGACAGCAGTTTACCTGTGGGGGGCCGTCAACCCCAGCATTTT | CDSSLPVGGRQPQHF
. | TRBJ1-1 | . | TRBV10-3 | TGTACCATCAGTGAGTCGTTGGGCGGAGCTTTATTT | CTISESLGGALF
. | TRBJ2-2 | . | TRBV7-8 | TGTGCCAGCAACCCCGGACTATCTCCAACAACCAGGGAGCTGTTTTTT | CASNPGLSPTTRELFF
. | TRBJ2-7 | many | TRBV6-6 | TGTGCCAGCAGTTACTCAGGGATATCCGGGGGCGAGCAGTACTTC | CASSYSGISGGEQYF
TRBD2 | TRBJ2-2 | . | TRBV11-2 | TGTGCCGGCAGCTTAGTGGCGCTAGCGGGGACCGGGGAGCTGCTTTTT | CAGSLVALAGTGELLF
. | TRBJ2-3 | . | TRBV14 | TGCGCCTGCAGCCTCTTGGCTGGCACAGATACGCAGTATTTT | CACSLLAGTDTQYF
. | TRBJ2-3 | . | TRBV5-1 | TGCACCAGCAGCCGCGGGACCTCTAGTACAGATACGCAGTATTTT | CTSSRGTSSTDTQYF
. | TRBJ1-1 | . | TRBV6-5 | TGTGCCAGCTACGGTGAGACTGAGGCTTTCTTT | CASYGETEAFF
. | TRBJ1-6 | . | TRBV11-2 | TGTGCCAGCAGCTTAGGGGTCTCTGGACAAGGTTCACCCCTCCGTTTT | CASSLGVSGQGSPLRF
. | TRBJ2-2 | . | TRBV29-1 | TGCAGCGTTGCAGGGTCGAGCACAGGGGAGCTGTTTTTT | CSVAGSSTGELFF
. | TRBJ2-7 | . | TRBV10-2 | TGCACCAGCAGACAATCGGGACCAGCCGAGCAGTACTTC | CTSRQSGPAEQYF
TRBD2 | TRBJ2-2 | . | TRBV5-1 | TGCGCCAGCAGCATTGGGACTAGCTGGAGGATAAACACCGGGGAGCTGTTTTTT | CASSIGTSWRINTGELFF
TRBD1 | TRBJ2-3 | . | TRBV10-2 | TGCGCCAGCAGTGAGTCGCACAGGGGTCAGCCCCAGTATTTT | CASSESHRGQPQYF
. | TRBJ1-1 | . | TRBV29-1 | TGCAGCGTTGGGAAGGGGAACATTGAAGCTTTCTTT | CSVGKGNIEAFF
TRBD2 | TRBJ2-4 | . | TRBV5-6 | TGTTCCAGCAGACCTGTACGGATTGTCACGGGAGGGGAGCTAGCCAAAAACATTCAGTACTTC | CSSRPVRIVTGGELAKNIQYF
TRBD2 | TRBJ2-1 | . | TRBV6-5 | TGTGCCAGCAGTTACTTTTTCGGGACTAGCAGCTACAATGAGCAGTTCTTC | CASSYFFGTSSYNEQFF
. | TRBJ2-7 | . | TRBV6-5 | TGTGCCAACATTTACCAGTCAACCCCTCTCGAGCAGTACTTC | CANIYQSTPLEQYF
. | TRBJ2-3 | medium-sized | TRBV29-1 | TGCAGCGTTCCATGGGGCTTTCATAGCACAGATACGCAGTATTTT | CSVPWGFHSTDTQYF
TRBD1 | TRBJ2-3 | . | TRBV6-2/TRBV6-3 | TGTACCAGCTGTTGGGGACAGTTGGGCACAGATACGCAGTATTTT | CTSCWGQLGTDTQYF
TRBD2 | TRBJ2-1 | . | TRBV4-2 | TGTGCCAGCAGTCAAGATGCGAAGGGAGGGCACCACAATAAGCAGTTCTTC | CASSQDAKGGHHNKQFF
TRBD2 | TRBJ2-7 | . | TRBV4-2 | TGTGCCAGCATCCAAGAACGGACTAGATCCTACGAGCAATACTTC | CASIQERTRSYEQYF
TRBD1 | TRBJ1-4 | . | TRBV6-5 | TGTGCCAGTAGAGCAGGGGGCGGTGATGAAAAACTGTTTTTT | CASRAGGGDEKLFF